This TCR beta chain originates from a study of blood T cell repertoires in COVID-19. Study background: Researchers got acute and convalescent COVID-19 samples from the United States, Italy and Spain. T cells, B-cell-depleted T cells, or PBMCs provided the cDNA or gDNA that served as material.

CDR1 is SGHAT, CDR2 FQNNGV, per germline. This CDR3 spans 16 amino acids. Trimming shortened V by 5 bases and J by 3 bases, and 14 bases separated the two germline ends. Patients in Seattle were enrolled during active infection, then followed longitudinally. Per the original data handling: It was from reference gene primer amplification that nucleated cell counts were estimated. Generated by immunoSEQ multiplex PCR, the TCRdb table keeps only in-frame clones and is missing some. The D gene and trimming were derived from the DNA, and the V and J assignments and clone size from that table. This sample yields 150,000 to 200,000 clones, of which 85% to 95% are seen a single time; 2% belongs to the top ten.

The J gene is TRBJ1-6, the V gene TRBV11-2, with D possibly TRBD1 on 6 matching bases. Sequenced material: peripheral blood. The TCR originated in a woman aged 55-69 years with COVID-19, enrolled during active disease. The CDR3 coding sequence is TGTGCCAGCAGCCTCGGGGGGCAGGTCTATAATTCACCCCTCCACTTT. As protein: CASSLGGQVYNSPLHF. The full variable domain, its missing parts supplied by reference TRBV11-2 and TRBJ1-6, is EAGVAQSPRYKIIEKRQSVAFWCNPISGHATLYWYQQILGQGPKLLIQFQNNGVVDDSQLPKDRFSAERLKGVDSTLKIQPAKLEDSAVYLCASSLGGQVYNSPLHFGNGTRLTVT.